This T cell receptor beta chain was captured in a study of T cell responses to AZD1222 COVID-19 vaccine. Study-level information: Pooling covered second doses at about 4 or about 12 weeks.

The table came from immunoSEQ multiplex PCR; TCRdb's copy has only in-frame clones and leaves some out. The sample has almost 80,000 clones, around 90% seen once; the top ten hold roughly a quarter. The CDR3 is made up of 13 amino acids. CDR1 is SGHTA, CDR2 FQGTGA, per germline. V was trimmed by 2 bases and J by 3 bases, leaving 6 bases between them. With respect to this clone: Its antigen is not identified.

Study-wide results and caveats: The number of AZD1222 recipients seropositive at baseline was only 5 to 7. Clonal diversity may have been underestimated, and the donors were mostly white British, with more females than males. Only after the peak T cell response were repertoires sampled.

J is TRBJ2-3 and V is TRBV7-3; D call uncertain. This TCR derives from an adult in good health. The source material was peripheral blood, sampled on day 0 of AZD1222 vaccination. CDR3 residues: CASSLGGTDTQYF. The CDR3 bases are TGTGCCAGCAGCTTAGGTGGTACAGATACGCAGTATTTT. Based on the CDR3 plus reference TRBV7-3 and TRBJ2-3, the full variable domain is GAGVSQTPSNKVTEKGKYVELRCDPISGHTALYWYRQSLGQGPEFLIYFQGTGAADDSGLPNDRFFAVRPEGSVSTLKIQRTERGDSAVYLCASSLGGTDTQYFGPGTRLTVL.